Listed here are 25 T cell receptor beta chains from one sample, sequenced in a study of blood T cell repertoires in COVID-19. Using immunoSEQ multiplex PCR, the repertoire was profiled, and TCRdb retains in-frame clones only, with some absent. This sample carries under 200,000 clones, approximately 88% of them seen once, and the ten largest clones take roughly 13%. The material sequenced was PBMCs or T cells enriched from blood (not recorded which). These receptors were obtained from a woman aged 60-75 years who had recovered from COVID-19.

This chain connects TRBV28 to TRBJ2-5; possibly TRBD1 for D (7 bases). Germline V gives CDR1 MDHEN, CDR2 SYDVKM. The V gene lost 6 bases and the J gene lost 3 bases, with 20 bases spanning the gap. The CDR3 has 16 amino acids. The CDR3 DNA reads TGTGCCAGCAGCCTCCGTTCGGGCAGGGGGGAAGAGACCCAGTACTTC. Amino acids: CASSLRSGRGEETQYF.

DNA of the CDR3: TGTGCCAGCAGCCGCCGACTAGCGGAAACAGATACGCAGTATTTT. This translates into CASSRRLAETDTQYF. This chain links TRBV7-9 with TRBJ2-3; the match to TRBD2 covers 9 bases. V lost 5 bases and J lost 3; bases outside the gene matches: 6. Germline values: CDR1 SEHNR, CDR2 FQNEAQ (reference sequence). This CDR3 is 15 amino acids long.

The chain joins TRBV5-1 to TRBJ1-4; D is perhaps TRBD1 (5 bases). The CDR3 contains 14 residues. From germline, CDR1 is SGHRS and CDR2 YFSETQ. V lost 4 bases, J lost 7 bases, and 14 bases lay in between. CDR3 sequence: CASSPGSGGEKLFF. CDR3 in DNA: TGCGCCAGCAGCCCCGGGAGCGGGGGTGAAAAACTGTTTTTT. Combining the CDR3 with reference TRBV5-1 and TRBJ1-4 gives the whole variable domain KAGVTQTPRYLIKTRGQQVTLSCSPISGHRSVSWYQQTPGQGLQFLFEYFSETQRNKGNFPGRFSGRQFSNSRSEMNVSTLELGDSALYLCASSPGSGGEKLFFGSGTQLSVL.

This clone has a handful of counts. The V gene is TRBV27, the J gene TRBJ2-1; 7 bases agree with TRBD1. From germline, CDR1 is MNHEY and CDR2 SMNVEV (reference sequence). The junction had 10 bases not matched to a gene; V was cut back by 6 bases and J by 2 bases. CDR3 length equals 16 residues. In nucleotides, the CDR3 is TGTGCCAGCAGCCCGGTAAGAGGGGGCACCTACAATGAGCAGTTCTTC. It specifies CASSPVRGGTYNEQFF.

On this clone: This sample includes further DNA sequences coding for the same CDR3. V gene TRBV5-1 combines with J gene TRBJ2-1, with 13 positions matching TRBD2. Per germline, CDR1 SGHRS and CDR2 YFSETQ. The CDR3 extends over 15 amino acids. Trimming at V came to 4 bases and at J to 4 bases, leaving 2 bases not matched to a gene. The CDR3 DNA is TGCGCCAGCAGCCTGGGACTAGCGGGGTACAATGAGCAGTTCTTC. It yields the protein CASSLGLAGYNEQFF.

The chain is built from TRBV19 and TRBJ1-2; no clear D. Germline assignment: CDR1 LNHDA and CDR2 SQIVND (reference sequence). The V end lost 2 bases, the J end lost 5 bases, and 9 bases lay between the germline ends. The CDR3 covers 13 residues. CDR3 DNA sequence: TGTGCCAGTAGTATAACCCAAACTTATGGCTACACCTTC. It specifies CASSITQTYGYTF.

The rearrangement links TRBV2 to TRBJ1-4, with 7 bases that match TRBD1. The germline V gene has CDR1 SNHLY and CDR2 FYNNEI. The junction had 8 bases not matched to a gene; V was cut back by 4 bases and J by 6 bases. This CDR3 has 15 residues. The CDR3 region has the DNA TGTGCCAGCAGTGGGCTGACAGGGTCGGATGAAAAACTGTTTTTT. Its translation is CASSGLTGSDEKLFF.

The V gene is TRBV6-6, the J gene TRBJ1-1; 8 bases are shared with TRBD1. V lost 4 bases and J lost 5; bases outside the gene matches: 9. Germline V gene data show CDR1 as MNHNY and CDR2 as SVGAGI (reference sequence). The CDR3 runs to 15 residues. The CDR3 region is CASSSTGGGRTEAFF. CDR3 nucleotides: TGTGCCAGCAGTTCCACAGGGGGAGGTAGGACTGAAGCTTTCTTT.

Here the CDR3 DNA reads TGTGCCAGTAGTCCGGGACACCGCTATGGCTACACCTTC. Its translation is CASSPGHRYGYTF. The genes are TRBV19 and TRBJ1-2; the D gene is possibly TRBD1 (6 bases). V lost 5 bases and J 4 bases, leaving 11 bases between the germline ends. The CDR3 is 13 amino acids. From germline, CDR1 is LNHDA and CDR2 SQIVND (reference sequence).

About this clone: Other DNA sequences of this sample code for an identical CDR3. The chain has TRBV3-1 (or the pseudogene TRBV3-2) and TRBJ2-5; D gene ambiguous. The CDR3 has 12 amino acids. The germline gives CDR1 LGHDT, CDR2 YNNKEL (reference sequence). Trimming shortened V by 1 base and J by 5 bases, and 5 bases separated the two germline ends. CDR3: CASSQVSETQYF. CDR3 nucleotide sequence: TGTGCCAGCAGCCAAGTGTCGGAGACCCAGTACTTC.

V is TRBV6-1 and J is TRBJ1-6; D unresolved. Trimming pared 2 bases from V and 6 bases from J, leaving 17 bases between. The CDR3 runs to 17 residues. Germline V lookup: CDR1 MNHNS, CDR2 SASEGT. The CDR3 spells CASSELYGGNGNSPLHF. The CDR3 DNA sequence: TGTGCCAGCAGTGAACTTTACGGAGGGAATGGTAATTCACCCCTCCACTTT.

The rearrangement uses TRBV30 and TRBJ2-2; 8 positions agree with TRBD1. Germline-derived CDR1 and CDR2 are GTSNPN and SVGIG (reference sequence). This CDR3 is 14 amino acids long. V shed 2 bases and J 8 bases; nucleotides not matched to a gene: 7. CDR3 DNA: TGTGCCTGGAGTCTGCCGGACAGGGCAGGGGAGCTGTTTTTT. This encodes CAWSLPDRAGELFF.

J is TRBJ2-7 and V is TRBV30; 9 positions match TRBD2. CDR3 length: 15 residues. The germline V gene has CDR1 GTSNPN and CDR2 SVGIG (reference sequence). V shed 0 bases and J 5 bases; nucleotides not matched to a gene: 8. The CDR3 here is CAWSVYSGSPHEQYF. CDR3 nucleotide sequence: TGTGCCTGGAGTGTTTATAGCGGGAGTCCCCACGAGCAGTACTTC.

Here the CDR3 reads CASSGTGFRSPLHF. CDR3 DNA: TGTGCCAGCAGTGGGACAGGGTTTCGGTCACCCCTCCACTTT. The chain employs TRBV2 and TRBJ1-6; TRBD1 matches at 8 bases. There are 14 residues in the CDR3. In germline, CDR1 is SNHLY, CDR2 FYNNEI. Unmatched junction bases numbered 6, after V lost 4 bases and J lost 10 bases.

J is TRBJ2-1 and V is TRBV5-1; a possible D gene is TRBD2 (6 bases). The germline CDR1 and CDR2 sequences are SGHRS and YFSETQ. The V gene lost 0 bases and the J gene lost 6 bases, with 13 bases spanning the gap. The CDR3 runs 15 residues. The CDR3 protein is CASSLVAGTGNEQFF. The CDR3 DNA is TGCGCCAGCAGCTTGGTGGCAGGGACTGGCAATGAGCAGTTCTTC.

This chain uses TRBV30 with TRBJ1-1; D not certain. V lost 0 bases to trimming and J lost 4 bases, with 6 bases between them. The CDR3 is made up of 12 amino acids. Germline CDR1 is GTSNPN and CDR2 is SVGIG (reference sequence). CDR3 residues: CAWSVRSTEAFF. For the CDR3, the DNA is TGTGCCTGGAGTGTACGGAGCACTGAAGCTTTCTTT.

The chain combines TRBV12-5 with TRBJ2-5; 7 bases fit TRBD1. The CDR3 has 13 amino acids. Trimming at V came to 6 bases and at J to 4 bases, leaving 5 bases not matched to a gene. The germline V gene encodes CDR1 LGHNT and CDR2 FRNRAP. The DNA for the CDR3 is TGTGCTAGTGGCGACAGGGCAGGAGAGACCCAGTACTTC. Translated, it gives CASGDRAGETQYF.

The chain is built from TRBV11-3 and TRBJ2-1; 7 bases match TRBD2. The CDR3 is 14 residues long. Germline CDR1 SGHNT, CDR2 YENEEA. V lost 1 base to trimming and J lost 6 bases; unmatched junction nucleotides: 3. CDR3 DNA: TGTGCCAGCAGCTTAGTGCCTAGCGGCAATGAGCAGTTCTTC. Protein product: CASSLVPSGNEQFF.

The chain has TRBV19 and TRBJ2-7, with D perhaps TRBD1 (5 bases). From germline, CDR1 is LNHDA and CDR2 SQIVND (reference sequence). Trimming left V 6 bases short and J 4 bases short, with 13 bases between. This CDR3 has 13 residues. The CDR3 protein is CASRSGQGYEQYF. Here the CDR3 DNA reads TGTGCCAGTAGATCGGGCCAGGGATACGAGCAGTACTTC.

This chain connects TRBV5-1 to TRBJ1-1, with 8 bases identical to TRBD1. Germline V lookup: CDR1 SGHRS, CDR2 YFSETQ. The CDR3 spans 14 residues. V was clipped by 5 bases and J by 0 bases; unmatched bases: 3. The CDR3 reads CASRQTGVNTEAFF. The DNA for the CDR3 is TGCGCCAGCAGGCAGACAGGGGTGAACACTGAAGCTTTCTTT.

This clone was observed a few times. The V call is TRBV27, the J call TRBJ2-1; 13 nucleotides agree with TRBD2. Germline V lookup: CDR1 MNHEY, CDR2 SMNVEV (reference sequence). The CDR3 extends over 14 amino acids. V shed 5 bases, J shed 9 bases, and the junction held 4 bases outside the gene matches. The CDR3 nucleotides are TGTGCCAGCAGTAAGGGACTAGCGGGAACTGAGCAGTTCTTC. Its translation: CASSKGLAGTEQFF.

The genes are TRBV7-9 and TRBJ2-7; 7 bases fit TRBD1. CDR3 length equals 16 residues. Looked up from germline, CDR1 is SEHNR and CDR2 is FQNEAQ (reference sequence). V gave up 5 bases and J gave up 1 base; unmatched junction bases: 11. The CDR3 protein is CASSNSRDSKSYEQYF. The DNA for the CDR3 is TGTGCCAGCAGCAACAGCCGGGACAGCAAGTCCTACGAGCAGTACTTC.

On this clone: At one end, the junction sequence differs from germline, possibly due to a read error. This chain links TRBV4-1 with TRBJ2-5; 7 bases map to TRBD2. The CDR3 sequence is 14 residues long. Germline CDR1 and CDR2: MGHRA and YSYEKL. The CDR3 nucleotides read TGCGCCAGCAGCCAGCCAGGGAGGGCAGAGACTCAGTACTTC. It translates to CASSQPGRAETQYF.

This clone was seen only a few times. The chain couples TRBV27 to TRBJ2-5; D gene unclear. The CDR3 contains 14 residues. Germline V gene lookup returns CDR1 MNHEY and CDR2 SMNVEV (reference sequence). V was shortened by 5 bases and J by 5 bases, with 15 bases between the two germline ends. The CDR3, as DNA: TGTGCCAGCAGTCCGGCCGGCCGGGTCGAGACCCAGTACTTC. Its protein product is CASSPAGRVETQYF.

The chain is built from TRBV30 and TRBJ2-1; 8 bases align to TRBD1. The V and J ends lost 2 bases and 12 bases, in that order; junction bases with no gene match: 6. The germline gives CDR1 GTSNPN, CDR2 SVGIG (reference sequence). The CDR3 runs 12 residues. CDR3 DNA sequence: TGTGCCTGGAGTATAGGACAGGGCTCGCAGTTCTTC. It is translated as CAWSIGQGSQFF.